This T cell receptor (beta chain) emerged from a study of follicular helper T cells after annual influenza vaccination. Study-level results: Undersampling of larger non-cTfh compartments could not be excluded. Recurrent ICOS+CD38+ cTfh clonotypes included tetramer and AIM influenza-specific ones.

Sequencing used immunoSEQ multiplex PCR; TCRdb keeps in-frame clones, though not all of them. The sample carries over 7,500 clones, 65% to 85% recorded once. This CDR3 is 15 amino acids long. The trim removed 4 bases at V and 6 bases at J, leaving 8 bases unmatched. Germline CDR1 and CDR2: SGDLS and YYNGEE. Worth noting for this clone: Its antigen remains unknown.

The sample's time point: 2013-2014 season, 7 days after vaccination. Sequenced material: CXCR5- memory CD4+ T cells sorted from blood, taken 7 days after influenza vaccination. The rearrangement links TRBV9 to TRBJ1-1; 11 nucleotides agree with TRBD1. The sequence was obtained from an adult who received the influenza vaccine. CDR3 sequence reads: CASSPADRGHPEAFF. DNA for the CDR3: TGTGCCAGCAGCCCAGCGGACAGGGGGCACCCTGAAGCTTTCTTT.